The 20 T cell receptor beta chains in this list originate from one sample, sequenced in a study of T-cell memory formation after mild COVID-19. Via MiXCR, TCRdb re-called the 5' RACE reads, giving one row per CDR3 protein. The sample holds roughly 310,000 distinct CDR3 sequences, less than 20% seen once. The source material was PBMCs or a T cell subset sorted from them (not recorded which). All receptors derive from a man between 18 and 35 years old who had mild COVID-19 (a few samples of this study predate the infection). Cell type and time point are not known.

The chain combines TRBV4-2 with TRBJ1-2; D perhaps matches TRBD1 (5 bases). The CDR3 is made up of 12 amino acids. Germline loops: CDR1 LGHNA, CDR2 YNFKEQ. V shed 1 base and J shed 13 bases, with 13 bases lying between them. Written as DNA, the CDR3 is TGTGCCAGCAGCCAAGGGGTAGGGGCCCTCACCTTC. This gives the protein CASSQGVGALTF.

The chain recombines TRBV5-1 with TRBJ2-2, with 8 bases fitting TRBD1. The CDR3 is made up of 13 amino acids. Germline lookup yields CDR1 SGHRS and CDR2 YFSETQ. V lost 5 bases, J lost 7 bases, and 4 bases stayed unmatched. Here the CDR3 reads CASSGQGDGELFF. The CDR3 bases are TGCGCCAGCAGTGGACAGGGAGACGGGGAGCTGTTTTTT. Variable domain in full (rest from reference TRBV5-1 and TRBJ2-2): KAGVTQTPRYLIKTRGQQVTLSCSPISGHRSVSWYQQTPGQGLQFLFEYFSETQRNKGNFPGRFSGRQFSNSRSEMNVSTLELGDSALYLCASSGQGDGELFFGEGSRLTVL.

This chain links TRBV6-5 with TRBJ1-6, with D perhaps TRBD1 (6 bases). Looked up from germline, CDR1 is MNHEY and CDR2 is SVGAGI. With 8 bases removed from V and 5 bases from J, the gap between germline ends came to 13 bases. The CDR3 has 14 amino acids. CDR3 DNA sequence: TGTGCCAGCTCCAGACAGGCGGATAATTCACCCCTCCACTTT. It specifies CASSRQADNSPLHF.

This chain uses TRBV5-6 with TRBJ1-5; D is unclear. The CDR3 has 15 amino acids. The germline V gene has CDR1 SGHDT and CDR2 YYEEEE. V lost 4 bases, J lost 0 bases, and 11 bases lay in between. CDR3 DNA sequence: TGTGCCAGCAGCCTGGCCCCAAATAGCAATCAGCCCCAGCATTTT. It specifies CASSLAPNSNQPQHF.

This clonotype was counted many times. The chain couples TRBV4-1 to TRBJ1-4, with unresolved D. The CDR3 has 13 amino acids. Germline V gene data show CDR1 as MGHRA and CDR2 as YSYEKL. The V gene lost 1 base and the J gene lost 5 bases, with 5 bases spanning the gap. CDR3 residues: CASSQGQNEKLFF. The CDR3 DNA is TGCGCCAGCAGCCAAGGACAAAATGAAAAACTGTTTTTT.

This sequence joins TRBV7-3 and TRBJ2-2; D gene unclear. Germline CDR1 is SGHTA and CDR2 is FQGTGA. The V and J ends lost 1 base and 6 bases respectively, with 6 bases between them. This CDR3 comprises 13 residues. CDR3 sequence (DNA): TGTGCCAGCAGCTTAAGGCGCCCCGGGGAGCTGTTTTTT. Translating gives CASSLRRPGELFF.

This rearrangement joins TRBV20-1 to TRBJ2-5, with D hard to call. This CDR3 comprises 10 residues. Germline V gene sequence: CDR1 DFQATT, CDR2 SNEGSKA (reference sequence). The ends were cut back, 6 bases at V and 5 bases at J, with 7 bases in the middle. CDR3 coding DNA: TGCAGTGCCTTAGGCGAGACCCAGTACTTC. Its translation is CSALGETQYF.

This clonotype came up a few times. V and J are TRBV5-4 and TRBJ1-4; 7 positions agree with TRBD1. V shed 4 bases and J 6 bases; nucleotides not matched to a gene: 9. The CDR3 loop spans 15 amino acids. Per the germline V gene, CDR1 is SGHNT and CDR2 is YYREEE (reference sequence). The CDR3 DNA follows: TGTGCCAGCAGCCGGGGTGGACAGGTTGATGAAAAACTGTTTTTT. It is translated as CASSRGGQVDEKLFF.

This clonotype has at least ten counts. The J gene is TRBJ2-7, the V gene TRBV5-1, with TRBD1 matching over 8 bases. V lost 1 base, J lost 5 bases, and 8 bases stayed unmatched. Germline CDR1 is SGHRS and CDR2 is YFSETQ. CDR3 length: 15 amino acids. Here the CDR3 DNA reads TGCGCCAGCAGCTTGCTGAAACAGGGGGTTCACGAGCAGTACTTC. This translates into CASSLLKQGVHEQYF.

The CDR3 DNA reads as TGCGCCAGCAGCCAAGTTTGGGGGCAGGAGACCCAGTACTTC. Translated, it gives CASSQVWGQETQYF. This sequence joins TRBV4-3 and TRBJ2-5; D might be TRBD1 (6 bases). CDR1 and CDR2 (germline): LGHNA, YSLEER. The V end lost 1 base, the J end lost 5 bases, and 11 bases lay between the germline ends. There are 14 residues in the CDR3.

This chain connects TRBV7-9 to TRBJ2-5; D unclear. Trimming removed 5 bases from V and 4 bases from J, with 11 bases in between. Germline V gene lookup returns CDR1 SEHNR and CDR2 FQNEAQ (reference sequence). The CDR3 spans 13 residues. The CDR3 bases are TGTGCCAGCAGCCCAAGAATCGGAGAGACCCAGTACTTC. This gives the protein CASSPRIGETQYF.

The chain has TRBV7-2 and TRBJ2-5, with D perhaps TRBD1 or TRBD2 (5 bases each). Germline loops: CDR1 SGHTA, CDR2 FQGNSA. This CDR3 is 13 amino acids long. V lost 4 bases, J lost 13 bases, and 19 bases lay in between. As DNA, the CDR3 is TGTGCCAGCAGCTCAATAAAGAGGGGCGTACGGTACTTC. Translating it yields CASSSIKRGVRYF.

The J gene is TRBJ2-3, the V gene TRBV6-1; D gene ambiguous. Trimming stripped 7 bases from V and 4 bases from J, with 3 bases between. The germline V gene has CDR1 MNHNS and CDR2 SASEGT. The CDR3 length is 10 residues. The CDR3 region has the DNA TGTGCCAGCAAGGCAGATACGCAGTATTTT. Translating gives CASKADTQYF.

A few counts support this clonotype. The chain couples TRBV20-1 to TRBJ2-5, with 8 bases matching TRBD2. V shed 1 base and J 4 bases; nucleotides not matched to a gene: 8. Per germline, CDR1 DFQATT and CDR2 SNEGSKA (reference sequence). The CDR3 is 15 residues long. The CDR3 region is CSARGAGARLETQYF. CDR3 sequence (DNA): TGCAGTGCTAGAGGAGCGGGGGCGAGATTAGAGACCCAGTACTTC.

This chain links TRBV27 with TRBJ2-1; TRBD2 is a possible D gene (5 bases). The CDR3 covers 18 residues. The germline V gene has CDR1 MNHEY and CDR2 SMNVEV (reference sequence). V was pared by 6 bases and J by 0 bases, with 21 bases between. The CDR3: CASRSVLREKSSYNEQFF. The CDR3, as DNA: TGTGCCAGCAGATCTGTGCTGAGGGAAAAATCCTCCTACAATGAGCAGTTCTTC.

A few counts support this clonotype. The chain uses TRBV20-1 and TRBJ2-1; 8 bases fit TRBD1. Germline values: CDR1 DFQATT, CDR2 SNEGSKA (reference sequence). The CDR3 runs to 17 residues. Trimming cost V 3 bases and J 5 bases; bases outside gene matches: 15. This chain's CDR3 is CSASPVEGQGYHNEQFF. DNA of the CDR3: TGCAGTGCTAGTCCTGTTGAAGGACAGGGCTATCACAATGAGCAGTTCTTC.

The chain has TRBV18 and TRBJ1-6; D possibly corresponds to TRBD1 (6 bases). Trimming left V 4 bases short and J 4 bases short, with 8 bases between. The CDR3 runs 14 residues. Per germline, CDR1 KGHSH and CDR2 LQKENI. CDR3: CASSQRGYNSPLHF. In DNA, the CDR3 is TGTGCCAGCTCACAGAGGGGGTATAATTCACCCCTCCACTTT.

The rearrangement joins TRBV4-1 to TRBJ2-7; D is possibly TRBD2 (6 bases). Looked up from germline, CDR1 is MGHRA and CDR2 is YSYEKL. Trimming left V 5 bases short and J 2 bases short, with 16 bases between. This CDR3 comprises 15 residues. The CDR3 coding sequence is TGCGCCAGCAGCGCCCGGGACTTTAGCGCCTACGAGCAGTACTTC. Translating it yields CASSARDFSAYEQYF.

This clonotype was counted at least ten times. The V call is TRBV5-1, the J call TRBJ1-6, with D possibly TRBD1 on 5 matching bases. From germline, CDR1 is SGHRS and CDR2 YFSETQ. The CDR3 loop spans 15 amino acids. Trimming removed 3 bases from V and 6 bases from J, with 13 bases in between. The CDR3 DNA sequence: TGCGCCAGCAGCTCCCGCAGGGCCCGTAATTCACCCCTCCACTTT. It encodes CASSSRRARNSPLHF.

This clonotype was recorded many times. V and J are TRBV12-3 or TRBV12-4 and TRBJ2-3; the D gene is possibly TRBD1 (6 bases). The V end lost 6 bases, the J end lost 14 bases, and 15 bases lay between the germline ends. This CDR3 has 11 amino acids. The CDR3 DNA follows: TGTGCCAGCAGCTACAGGGCACTTACGTATTTT. This encodes CASSYRALTYF.